What follows are 10 T cell receptor beta chains derived from one specimen sequenced in a study of control samples from healthy donors and cancer patients. TCRdb's table, derived via immunoSEQ multiplex PCR, lists solely in-frame clones and lacks some. The sample holds about 68,000 clones, 75% to 85% seen once. What was sequenced was blood. The origin of the receptors is a man aged 55 to 70 in good health.

This sequence joins TRBV7-8 and TRBJ2-3; D is perhaps TRBD2 (6 bases). Deletions cut 6 bases from V and 3 bases from J, with 19 bases between. In germline, CDR1 is SGHVS, CDR2 FQNEAQ. The CDR3 contains 16 residues. The CDR3 DNA follows: TGTGCCAGCAGTCACAGAAGGCGGGGCTCGACAGATACGCAGTATTTT. Translating it yields CASSHRRRGSTDTQYF.

This clone was detected a few times. The J gene is TRBJ1-1, the V gene TRBV6-4, with D possibly being TRBD1 (6 bases). Per germline, CDR1 MRHNA and CDR2 SNTAGT. V lost 6 bases to trimming and J lost 0 bases, with 14 bases between them. CDR3 length: 15 amino acids. DNA of the CDR3: TGTGCCAGCAGGCTGGACAGAAACCTGAACACTGAAGCTTTCTTT. The encoded protein is CASRLDRNLNTEAFF.

The genes are TRBV27 and TRBJ2-2; D possibly corresponds to TRBD2 (6 bases). V dropped 2 bases and J dropped 7 bases, with 17 bases sitting between them. This CDR3 region has 16 residues. Germline values: CDR1 MNHEY, CDR2 SMNVEV (reference sequence). The CDR3 region is CASSLRDLTFGGELFF. The DNA of the CDR3 is TGTGCCAGCAGTTTACGGGACTTAACCTTTGGCGGGGAGCTGTTTTTT.

The V call is TRBV18, the J call TRBJ2-2; D is unresolved. Trimming removed 4 bases at V and 0 bases at J, with 3 bases between. The CDR3 is 13 residues long. Germline-derived CDR1 and CDR2 are KGHSH and LQKENI. Written as DNA, the CDR3 is TGTGCCAGCTCACTAACGAACACCGGGGAGCTGTTTTTT. This sequence encodes CASSLTNTGELFF. The entire variable domain, with the rest obtained from reference TRBV18 and TRBJ2-2, is as follows: NAGVMQNPRHLVRRRGQEARLRCSPMKGHSHVYWYRQLPEEGLKFMVYLQKENIIDESGMPKERFSAEFPKEGPSILRIQQVVRGDSAAYFCASSLTNTGELFFGEGSRLTVL.

The chain joins TRBV28 to TRBJ2-7, with D uncertain. CDR3 size: 14 residues. Looked up from germline, CDR1 is MDHEN and CDR2 is SYDVKM. Trimming took 7 bases from V and 4 from J, leaving 17 bases between them. CDR3 DNA: TGTGCCAGCACCCCGGGCCGCCCCCGGTACGAGCAGTACTTC. Translating gives CASTPGRPRYEQYF. The variable domain in full, with the rest retrieved from reference TRBV28 and TRBJ2-7, is DVKVTQSSRYLVKRTGEKVFLECVQDMDHENMFWYRQDPGLGLRLIYFSYDVKMKEKGDIPEGYSVSREKKERFSLILESASTNQTSMYLCASTPGRPRYEQYFGPGTRLTVT.

V gene TRBV7-8 combines with J gene TRBJ2-5; the D gene is possibly TRBD1 (6 bases). The CDR3 totals 14 residues. The ends were cut back, 8 bases at V and 1 base at J, with 14 bases in the middle. CDR1 is SGHVS, CDR2 FQNEAQ, per germline. The CDR3 protein is CASYYLDSQETQYF. The DNA for the CDR3 is TGTGCCAGCTACTATTTGGACAGCCAAGAGACCCAGTACTTC.

This clone was recorded a few times. This sequence joins TRBV5-6 and TRBJ1-6; D unresolved. Per the germline V gene, CDR1 is SGHDT and CDR2 is YYEEEE. This CDR3 has 14 amino acids. V dropped 0 bases and J dropped 13 bases, with 14 bases sitting between them. The CDR3 here is CASSLGQTSSPLHF. The CDR3 bases are TGTGCCAGCAGCTTGGGGCAGACGAGTTCCCCCCTCCACTTT.

The rearrangement uses TRBV6-6 and TRBJ1-6; D is possibly TRBD1 (6 bases). The germline V gene encodes CDR1 MNHNY and CDR2 SVGAGI (reference sequence). This CDR3 has 14 residues. V was cut by 5 bases and J by 5 bases, with 10 bases left in between. The CDR3: CASSLQGNNSPLHF. For the CDR3, the DNA is TGTGCCAGCAGTCTACAGGGTAATAATTCACCCCTCCACTTT.

The J gene is TRBJ1-6, the V gene TRBV18; 7 bases fit TRBD1. The CDR3 loop spans 14 amino acids. Looked up from germline, CDR1 is KGHSH and CDR2 is LQKENI. V lost 3 bases to trimming and J lost 7 bases; unmatched junction nucleotides: 3. The CDR3 loop reads CASSPGTENSPLHF. The CDR3 coding sequence is TGTGCCAGCTCACCTGGGACAGAGAATTCACCCCTCCACTTT.

The chain uses TRBV2 and TRBJ2-7; D remains unclear. Trimming removed 5 bases at V and 2 bases at J, with 13 bases between. Germline V CDR1 and CDR2: SNHLY, FYNNEI. This CDR3 spans 14 amino acids. The CDR3 loop reads CASSPTQATYEQYF. In nucleotides, the CDR3 is TGTGCCAGCAGTCCTACTCAGGCCACCTACGAGCAGTACTTC.